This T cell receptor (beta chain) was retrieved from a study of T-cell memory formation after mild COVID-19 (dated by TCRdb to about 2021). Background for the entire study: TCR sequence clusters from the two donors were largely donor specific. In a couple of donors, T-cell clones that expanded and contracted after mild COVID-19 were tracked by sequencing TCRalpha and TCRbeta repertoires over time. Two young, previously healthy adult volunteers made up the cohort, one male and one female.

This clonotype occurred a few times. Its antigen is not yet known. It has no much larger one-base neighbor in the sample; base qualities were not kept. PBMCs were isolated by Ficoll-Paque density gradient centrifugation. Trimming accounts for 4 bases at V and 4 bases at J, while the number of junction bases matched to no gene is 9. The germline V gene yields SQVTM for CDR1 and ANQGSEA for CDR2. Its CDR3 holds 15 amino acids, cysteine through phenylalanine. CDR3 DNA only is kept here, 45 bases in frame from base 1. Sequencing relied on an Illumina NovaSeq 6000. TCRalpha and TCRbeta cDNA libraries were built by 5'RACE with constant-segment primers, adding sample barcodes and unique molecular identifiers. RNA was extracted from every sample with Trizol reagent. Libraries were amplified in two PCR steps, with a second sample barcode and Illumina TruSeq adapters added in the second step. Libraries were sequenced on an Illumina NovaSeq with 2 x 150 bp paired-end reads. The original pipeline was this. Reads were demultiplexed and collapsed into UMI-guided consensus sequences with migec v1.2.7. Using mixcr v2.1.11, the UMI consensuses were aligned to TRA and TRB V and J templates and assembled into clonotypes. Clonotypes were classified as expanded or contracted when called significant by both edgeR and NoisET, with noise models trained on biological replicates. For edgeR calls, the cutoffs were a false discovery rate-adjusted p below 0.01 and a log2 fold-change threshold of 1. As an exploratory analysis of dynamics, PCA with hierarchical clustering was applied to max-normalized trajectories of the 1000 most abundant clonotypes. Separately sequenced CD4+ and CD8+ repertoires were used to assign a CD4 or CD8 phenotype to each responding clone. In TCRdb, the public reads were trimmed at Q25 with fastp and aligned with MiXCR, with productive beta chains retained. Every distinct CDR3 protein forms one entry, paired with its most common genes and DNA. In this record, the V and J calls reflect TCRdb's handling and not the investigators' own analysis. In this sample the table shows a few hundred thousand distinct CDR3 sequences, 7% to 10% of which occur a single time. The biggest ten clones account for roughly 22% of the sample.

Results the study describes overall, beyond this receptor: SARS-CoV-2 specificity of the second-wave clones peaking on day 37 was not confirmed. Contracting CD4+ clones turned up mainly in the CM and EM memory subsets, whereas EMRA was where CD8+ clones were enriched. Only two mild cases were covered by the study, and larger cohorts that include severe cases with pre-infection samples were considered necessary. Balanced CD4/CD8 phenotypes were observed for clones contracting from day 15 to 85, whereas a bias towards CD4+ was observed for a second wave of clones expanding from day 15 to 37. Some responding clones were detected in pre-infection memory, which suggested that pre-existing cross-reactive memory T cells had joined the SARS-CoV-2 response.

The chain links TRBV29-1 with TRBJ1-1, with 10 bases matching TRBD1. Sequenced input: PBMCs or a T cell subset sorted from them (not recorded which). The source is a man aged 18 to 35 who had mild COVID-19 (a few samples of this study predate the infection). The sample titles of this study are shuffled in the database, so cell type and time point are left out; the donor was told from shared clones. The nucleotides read TGCAGCGTTGCCCTTAGACAGGGGGCGGGCACTGAAGCTTTCTTT. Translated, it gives CSVALRQGAGTEAFF.